This T cell receptor (beta chain) was captured by sequencing in a study of shared clonotypes between healthy human individuals. The assay ran at deep level. Replicate PCRs from sorted subsets contained around 200 ng DNA, which is some 29,000 T cell genomes. Produced via immunoSEQ multiplex PCR; TCRdb's table is partial and in-frame only. Of roughly 2.2 million clones listed, 85% to 95% were seen once; the top ten hold 0.39%. Germline trimming cut 3 bases from V and 2 bases from J; bases unmatched to any gene: 7. This CDR3 has 15 amino acids. Germline V gene lookup returns CDR1 MNHNS and CDR2 SASEGT. The chain joins TRBV6-1 to TRBJ2-7; 7 positions match TRBD1. Input material: naive CD4+ T cells from PBMCs. The subset: CD45RA+ positively selected. This clonotype originated in a man between 18 and 35 years old in good health. Some clones in this sample may be carry-over from other donors' samples. The CDR3 bases are TGTGCCAGCAGTGAGCCTGGGGACAGCCCCTACGAGCAGTACTTC. Amino acid sequence: CASSEPGDSPYEQYF.